The text below deals with one TCR beta chain. This entry is derived from a study of blood T cell repertoires in COVID-19. V lost 11 bases and J lost 3; bases outside the gene matches: 9. Germline V lookup: CDR1 SNHLY, CDR2 FYNNEI. The CDR3 consists of 13 residues. Profiling relied on immunoSEQ multiplex PCR, and the TCRdb table lists in-frame clones only, not all of them. The sample lists roughly 250,000 clones; over 65% were seen once. Sequencing input: peripheral blood. This clonotype was obtained from a woman over 75 with acute or convalescent COVID-19. The J gene is TRBJ2-7, the V gene TRBV2; TRBD1 agrees at 8 bases. The CDR3 DNA reads as TGTGCCGGAAAGACAGGGGTTTTCTACGAGCAGTACTTC. Its translation: CAGKTGVFYEQYF.